This is a list of T cell receptor beta chains from one sample in a study of vaccination effects on CD4 cells after COVID-19. These receptors are not linked to any known antigen. Method: immunoSEQ multiplex PCR; TCRdb's copy keeps in-frame clones and lacks some. Of tens of thousands of clones detected, about 80% appear once; the ten largest clones hold 25% to 35%. Sequenced here: CD4+ T cells from PBMCs cultured with SARS-CoV-2 spike peptides, sampled before COVID-19 vaccination. All receptors derive from a human donor who received a COVID-19 vaccine. Both conserved end residues are part of each CDR3. Each record gives: D gene, clone size, V gene, J gene, CDR3 DNA, CDR3 protein. A D gene is named only where the DNA matches it firmly. Part of the rows lack a size; the others show once, few, many or a class for expanded clones.

d_gene: .; abundance: .; v_gene: TRBV7-2; j_gene: TRBJ2-7; CDR3nt: TGTGCCAGCAGCCGCCGGGACGTCCCCTACGAGCAGTACTTC; CDR3aa: CASSRRDVPYEQYF
d_gene: .; abundance: .; v_gene: TRBV6-5; j_gene: TRBJ1-5; CDR3nt: TGTGCCAGCAGAGCCTTCGTCGATGGGCAGCCCCAGCATTTT; CDR3aa: CASRAFVDGQPQHF
d_gene: .; abundance: .; v_gene: TRBV7-2; j_gene: TRBJ1-1; CDR3nt: TGTGCCAGCAGCTTAGAGCGGGATACTGAAGCTTTCTTT; CDR3aa: CASSLERDTEAFF
d_gene: .; abundance: .; v_gene: TRBV7-8; j_gene: TRBJ2-1; CDR3nt: TGTGCCAGCAGCTTAGGAGCGGAGCCCACTCGTGAGCAGTTCTTC; CDR3aa: CASSLGAEPTREQFF
d_gene: .; abundance: once; v_gene: TRBV2; j_gene: TRBJ1-2; CDR3nt: TGTGCCAGCAGTGTCTCAGGCCGGTCCAACTATGGCTACACCTTC; CDR3aa: CASSVSGRSNYGYTF
d_gene: TRBD2; abundance: .; v_gene: TRBV7-9; j_gene: TRBJ2-3; CDR3nt: TGTGCCAGCAGCTTAGGTAGCGGGGGGGCCTTGAAGATAGATACGCAGTATTTT; CDR3aa: CASSLGSGGALKIDTQYF
d_gene: TRBD2; abundance: .; v_gene: TRBV18; j_gene: TRBJ2-1; CDR3nt: TGTGCCAGCTCAACACCAGCGGGGTCTTTTTACAATGAGCAGTTCTTC; CDR3aa: CASSTPAGSFYNEQFF
d_gene: .; abundance: .; v_gene: TRBV11-3; j_gene: TRBJ2-3; CDR3nt: TGTGCCAGCAGCCAGGGGGGGACAGATACGCAGTATTTT; CDR3aa: CASSQGGTDTQYF
d_gene: .; abundance: .; v_gene: TRBV18; j_gene: TRBJ1-1; CDR3nt: TGTGCCAGCTCACCTCCGTACAGGAAGAACACTGAAGCTTTCTTT; CDR3aa: CASSPPYRKNTEAFF
d_gene: .; abundance: few; v_gene: TRBV5-5; j_gene: TRBJ1-2; CDR3nt: TGTGCCAGCAGCTTGGGGCCCCGTAGAGCTAACTATGGCTACACCTTC; CDR3aa: CASSLGPRRANYGYTF
d_gene: .; abundance: .; v_gene: TRBV7-2; j_gene: TRBJ2-4; CDR3nt: TGTGCCAGCAGCTTCAAAAACATTCAGTACTTC; CDR3aa: CASSFKNIQYF
d_gene: TRBD1; abundance: .; v_gene: TRBV12-3/TRBV12-4; j_gene: TRBJ2-7; CDR3nt: TGTGCCAGCAGTGCCGACAGGGGCTACGAGCAGTACTTC; CDR3aa: CASSADRGYEQYF
d_gene: .; abundance: .; v_gene: TRBV5-1; j_gene: TRBJ2-2; CDR3nt: TGCGCCAGCAGCTCTACAGTAAGTCCGAACACCGGGGAGCTGTTTTTT; CDR3aa: CASSSTVSPNTGELFF
d_gene: TRBD1; abundance: .; v_gene: TRBV11-3; j_gene: TRBJ2-3; CDR3nt: TGTGCCAGCAGCCGCGGCGGGTGGGAAGACAGGGCAGATACGCAGTATTTT; CDR3aa: CASSRGGWEDRADTQYF
d_gene: .; abundance: .; v_gene: TRBV30; j_gene: TRBJ1-6; CDR3nt: TGTGCCTGGCGGATGGACTATAATTCACCCCTCCACTTT; CDR3aa: CAWRMDYNSPLHF
d_gene: TRBD2; abundance: .; v_gene: TRBV4-1; j_gene: TRBJ2-3; CDR3nt: TGCGCCAGCAGCCAGGGACTGAGCGGGGGTGGCCCAGATACGCAGTATTTT; CDR3aa: CASSQGLSGGGPDTQYF
d_gene: .; abundance: .; v_gene: TRBV28; j_gene: TRBJ1-6; CDR3nt: TGTGCCAGCAGTGGGACTGCGGCTGGATTTGATAATTCACCCCTCCACTTT; CDR3aa: CASSGTAAGFDNSPLHF
d_gene: TRBD2; abundance: .; v_gene: TRBV6-6; j_gene: TRBJ2-2; CDR3nt: TGTGCCAGCAGACGAGACAGACTAGCGGGAGTCTCATCCGGGGAGCTGTTTTTT; CDR3aa: CASRRDRLAGVSSGELFF
d_gene: .; abundance: few; v_gene: TRBV19; j_gene: TRBJ1-2; CDR3nt: TGTGCCAGTATGGCGGCGTATGGCTACACCTTC; CDR3aa: CASMAAYGYTF
d_gene: TRBD1; abundance: .; v_gene: TRBV7-2; j_gene: TRBJ1-1; CDR3nt: TGTGCCAGCAGCTTAGGGACAGGCCAAACTGAAGCTTTCTTT; CDR3aa: CASSLGTGQTEAFF
d_gene: .; abundance: .; v_gene: TRBV29-1; j_gene: TRBJ2-7; CDR3nt: TGCAGCGTTATCAGAGACTACGAGCAGTACTTC; CDR3aa: CSVIRDYEQYF
d_gene: .; abundance: .; v_gene: TRBV3-1/TRBV3-2; j_gene: TRBJ2-5; CDR3nt: TGTGCCAGCTCCCTAGGGAACCAAGAGACCCAGTACTTC; CDR3aa: CASSLGNQETQYF